The rows below give T cell receptor beta chains drawn from one sample of a study of CD8 T cells in Susac syndrome. TCRdb reprocessed the immunoSEQ multiplex PCR reads via MiXCR and lists one record per CDR3 protein. This sample has approximately 210,000 distinct CDR3 sequences, with approximately 94% found just once. Sequenced: CD4+ T cells from PBMCs. The source is a human donor with Susac syndrome. Each CDR3 is given with its conserved first and last residue. A D gene is named only where the DNA matches it firmly. For some rows the clone size is stated as once, few or many, or as a class when expanded; others skip it.

CDR3nt | CDR3aa | abundance | len | d_gene | j_gene | v_gene
TGTGCCAGCAGTCTTGACAGGGGGCTTGGGACCCAGTACTTC | CASSLDRGLGTQYF | once | 14 | TRBD1 | TRBJ2-5 | TRBV6-6
TGTGCCAGCAGTCCCCGCCGGGACAATGAGCAGTTCTTC | CASSPRRDNEQFF | few | 13 | - | TRBJ2-1 | TRBV11-2
TGTGCCTGGAGTATTCTTTGGACTAGCGGGAGCACAGATACGCAGTATTTT | CAWSILWTSGSTDTQYF | - | 17 | TRBD2 | TRBJ2-3 | TRBV30
TGCGCCAGCCGGATCGGGGGCTCCACCGGGGAGCTGTTTTTT | CASRIGGSTGELFF | - | 14 | - | TRBJ2-2 | TRBV5-1
TGTGCCACCAGGGACCGGACGGGTTCTGAAGCTTTCTTT | CATRDRTGSEAFF | - | 13 | - | TRBJ1-1 | TRBV24-1
TGTGCCAGCACCCGGCAGGCTGACTATGGCTACACCTTC | CASTRQADYGYTF | - | 13 | - | TRBJ1-2 | TRBV6-2/TRBV6-3
TGTGCCAGCAGCCCTGATGGCGGTAGGGAACAGCCCCAGCATTTT | CASSPDGGREQPQHF | once | 15 | - | TRBJ1-5 | TRBV7-2
TGCGCCAGCACCGACCCAACTAGCGGGGGGACCGACGAGCAGTACTTC | CASTDPTSGGTDEQYF | - | 16 | TRBD2 | TRBJ2-7 | TRBV5-1
TGTGCCAGCAGCCTTAATAATAATGAAAAACTGTTTTTT | CASSLNNNEKLFF | - | 13 | - | TRBJ1-4 | TRBV7-2
TGCAGTGCTCGAAGGGGTCCTGATCAGCCCCAGCATTTT | CSARRGPDQPQHF | - | 13 | - | TRBJ1-5 | TRBV20-1
TGTGCCAGCAGCGTCGAGAGACAGGGGTTATATGGCTACACCTTC | CASSVERQGLYGYTF | - | 15 | TRBD1 | TRBJ1-2 | TRBV9